This TCR beta chain was identified during a study of blood T cells in healthy people across ages (dated by TCRdb to 2014 to 2015). For the study in its entirety: In model experiments, template switching captured about one uniquely barcoded TCR beta cDNA molecule for every two T cells. The donors were split into four age groups: young (average about 15 years), middle-aged (39), aged (about 62) and long-lived (roughly 80). To avoid experimental bias, donors of different ages were randomly spread across the sequencing lanes. To track age-related changes in TCR beta repertoire diversity, the study relied on deep sequencing normalized with unique cDNA molecular identifiers. Two additional independent replicas of 1 million unique cDNA reads from the same blood draw were analyzed for two donors (one aged 18 to 30 and one aged 80 or older). General findings and caveats noted by the study authors: The long-lived group showed more naive CD4+ T cells, fewer expanded clones and increased TCR diversity than the aged group, suggesting age selection. A strong correlation was found between observed TCR beta diversity and the percentage of naive T cells measured by flow cytometry. Bulk unsorted PBMC profiling prevented conclusive comparison of naive and antigen-experienced compartments. Because the CMV infection status of the donors was unknown, age-related changes in expanded clonotypes may potentially have been confounded. As age increased, observed TCR beta diversity per million T cells dropped in a roughly linear way, and a significant reduction was already evident by age around 41. Estimates of total diversity based on one million sequenced T cells were considered lower bounds and underestimates.

The library was built by means of 5' RACE. Sequencing relied on an Illumina HiSeq 2500. The second PCR ran for roughly 7 to 12 cycles and used a J-beta primer mix along with a sample-barcoded 5' primer. A template-switch 5' adaptor carrying 12 random nucleotides introduced a unique molecular identifier onto each TCR beta cDNA molecule. At least 2.5 million CDR3-containing paired-end reads were obtained from each sample. First-strand cDNA was synthesized from all RNA with the Mint cDNA synthesis kit, primed by a TRBC-specific oligonucleotide. All cDNA was treated with uracil-DNA glycosylase and then went through a first 18-cycle PCR with the universal primers M1SS and BC2_uni_R. As for how the authors treated the data: Normalization of each sample was performed by random selection of 1 million high-quality reads, each carrying a distinct molecular identifier. Instead of being binned into consensus sequences, reads that shared molecular identifiers were thrown out. CDR3 identification, clonotype clustering and error correction used MiTCR with a Q25 quality threshold and the strictest error-elimination algorithm. A nonparametric unseen species model using Euler transformation provided a lower-bound estimate of total TCR beta diversity. The public sequencing data were trimmed at Q25 with fastp and processed into clonotypes with MiXCR by TCRdb, which kept only in-frame beta chains. For every CDR3 protein sequence, its rows merge into one entry that carries the most common genes and DNA. V and J calls and clone size were set by TCRdb, not the authors. This sample holds almost 800,000 distinct CDR3 sequences; more than 45% were observed only once. The ten largest clones represent about 20% of the sample.

The sample holds many counts of this clonotype. There is no known antigen for this receptor. The sample holds no much larger clone one base away, and base qualities are not on file. The approximately 41 donors, aged about 6 to 90 years, were systemically healthy Caucasian individuals from Russia. Each donor gave 8.5 to 10 milliliters of peripheral blood, collected into EDTA-treated Vacutainer tubes. PBMCs were isolated by Ficoll-Paque density-gradient centrifugation, with at least 6 million obtained per sample. Trizol reagent was used to extract total RNA from PBMCs, with at least 6 micrograms per sample. For every donor, an aliquot of PBMCs went through flow cytometry to measure the percentages of naive CD45RAhigh/CD27high T cells. There are 14 amino acids in the CDR3, from cysteine to phenylalanine inclusive. The kept DNA is CDR3 alone, 42 bases in frame from the first base. Relative to germline, V is 2 bases shorter and J is 0 bases shorter, with 5 bases between their ends. CDR1 and CDR2 are drawn from the germline V gene (reference sequence): DFQATT, SNEGSKA.

The sample taken for sequencing was blood. The clonotype comes from a man aged 30-40 years in good health. The chain is encoded by TRBV20-1 joined to TRBJ1-6; too little of a D gene remains to name it. The CDR3 region: CSARYGSYNSPLHF. The nucleotide sequence reads as follows: TGCAGTGCTAGATATGGCTCCTATAATTCACCCCTCCACTTT.